The entry below describes one TCR beta chain. Its antigen remains unknown. This specimen belongs to a study of cytomegalovirus exposure and HLA in healthy donors. Whole-study context: In an earlier analysis, some 110 million unique TCR beta sequences were found from some 180 million T cells.

PCR employed 60 Vbeta and 13 Jbeta primers. Sequenced by immunoSEQ multiplex PCR; TCRdb stores in-frame clones only, minus some. This repertoire includes 95,000 to 110,000 clones. General observations from the study: A later analysis showed that HLA-associated TCR beta chains had undergone more clonal expansion than equally common others. It was confirmed in vitro that a few of the CMV-associated chains were specific for CMV antigens. Despite most TCR sequences being rare, some public TCRs occurred in many donors.

The V gene's germline CDR1 is SNHLY and CDR2 FYNNEI. The CDR3 extends over 14 amino acids. V was pared by 6 bases and J by 5 bases, with 16 bases between. The chain is built from TRBV2 and TRBJ1-2; tentatively, D is TRBD1 (5 bases). The source is a man in his forties in good health and CMV-seronegative. The sequencing input was PBMCs. The CDR3 loop reads CASSLGQGIYGYTF. The CDR3 coding sequence is TGTGCCAGCAGCTTGGGTCAGGGCATTTATGGCTACACCTTC.